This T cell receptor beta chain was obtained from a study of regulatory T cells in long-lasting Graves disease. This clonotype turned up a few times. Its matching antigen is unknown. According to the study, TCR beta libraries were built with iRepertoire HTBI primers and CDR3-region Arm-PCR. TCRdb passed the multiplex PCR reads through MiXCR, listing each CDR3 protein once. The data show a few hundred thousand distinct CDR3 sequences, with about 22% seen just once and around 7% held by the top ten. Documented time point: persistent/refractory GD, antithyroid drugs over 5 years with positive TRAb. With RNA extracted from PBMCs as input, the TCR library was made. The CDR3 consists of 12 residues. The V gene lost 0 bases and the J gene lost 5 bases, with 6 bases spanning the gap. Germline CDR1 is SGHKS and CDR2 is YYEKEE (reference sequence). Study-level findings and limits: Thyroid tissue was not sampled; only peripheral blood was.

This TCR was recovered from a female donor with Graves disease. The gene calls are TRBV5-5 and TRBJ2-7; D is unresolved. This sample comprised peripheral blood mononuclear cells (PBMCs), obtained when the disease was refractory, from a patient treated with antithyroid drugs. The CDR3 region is CASSLEVNEQYF. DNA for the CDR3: TGTGCCAGCAGCTTGGAGGTCAACGAGCAGTACTTC.